The clone carrying this T cell receptor (beta chain) was seen at least ten times. This CDR3 is 15 amino acids long. Germline CDR1 reads LNHDA; CDR2 reads SQIVND (reference sequence). V lost 6 bases to trimming and J lost 5 bases; unmatched junction nucleotides: 10. The sample originates from a study of naive and memory T cell subsets. Both TRBC1 and TRBC2 were covered by a beta constant-region primer of two equimolar oligonucleotides. Ligated cDNA was amplified by four rounds of PCR with nested alpha and beta constant-region primers and SP2. TCRdb called the UMI-ligation and nested PCR reads again in MiXCR, with one record for every CDR3 protein. Here the sample spans 80,000 or so distinct CDR3 sequences, 9% being singletons.

The sequencing input was naive CD8+ T cells from blood. This TCR was sampled from a human donor in good health. This chain connects TRBV19 to TRBJ1-1, with TRBD1 identical over 9 bases. CDR3 nucleotide sequence: TGTGCCAGTAGCAGCGGACAGGGGCCAAAGACTGAAGCTTTCTTT. Translated, it gives CASSSGQGPKTEAFF.